This T cell receptor beta chain was profiled in a study of neurological immune-mediated disorders. Study-level results: The multiple sclerosis repertoire cluster had no clinical or MRI feature associated with it. No CDR3 amino acid sequences recurred among expanded clones across subjects, suggesting private repertoires in all groups.

TCRdb called the 5' RACE reads again in MiXCR, with one record for every CDR3 protein. The repertoire holds roughly 56,000 distinct CDR3 sequences, with 3% to 4% as singletons. This clonotype was detected many times. The antigen is undetermined. CDR1 KGHSY and CDR2 FQNENV come from the germline V gene. The CDR3 consists of 14 residues. V was pared by 3 bases and J by 4 bases, with 12 bases between. The chain couples TRBV16 to TRBJ1-2; D remains unclear. Sequences were obtained from PBMCs. The TCR originated in an older woman with multiple sclerosis. The CDR3 is CASSQPGGSYGYTF. CDR3 in DNA: TGTGCCAGCAGCCAGCCGGGAGGGTCCTATGGCTACACCTTC.